This T cell receptor beta chain was sequenced for a study of blood T cell repertoires in COVID-19. Study-level background: Both acute and convalescent COVID-19 samples were obtained from the United States, Italy and Spain. The cDNA or gDNA used as material had been derived from T cells, B-cell-depleted T cells, or PBMCs.

The ends were cut back, 0 bases at V and 8 bases at J, with 11 bases in the middle. Germline loops: CDR1 SGHRS, CDR2 YFSETQ. CDR3 length: 14 amino acids. As processed by the authors: Reference gene primer amplification gave nucleated cell count estimates. Data came from immunoSEQ multiplex PCR; TCRdb stores just in-frame clones and leaves some out. V, J and clone size derive from that table, while D and trimming were established from the DNA sequence. Of 300,000 to 450,000 clones listed, around 85% are singletons. The chain has TRBV5-1 and TRBJ1-4, with D maybe TRBD1 (6 bases). The sample was peripheral blood. The clonotype was recovered from a woman under 30 with acute or convalescent COVID-19. CDR3 sequence reads: CASSLVAGEEKLFF. The CDR3 DNA sequence: TGCGCCAGCAGCTTGGTGGCAGGGGAAGAAAAACTGTTTTTT.